The 15 T cell receptor beta chains below come from one sample, sequenced in a study of early T cells in non-severe SARS-CoV-2 infection. MiXCR, applied by TCRdb to the 5' RACE reads, yields one record per CDR3 protein. The profile shows about 130,000 distinct CDR3 sequences, about 15% of them singletons. Sequencing was performed on whole blood. The receptors originated from an adult who was a healthcare worker with PCR-confirmed SARS-CoV-2 infection or an uninfected control (not recorded which).

This clonotype came up a few times. The rearrangement joins TRBV11-2 to TRBJ2-2, with a tentative D call TRBD1 (5 bases). The CDR3 loop spans 16 amino acids. Germline-derived CDR1 and CDR2 are SGHAT and FQNNGV. The V end lost 2 bases, the J end lost 1 base, and 11 bases lay between the germline ends. The DNA of the CDR3 is TGTGCCAGCAGCTTACTACGCCAGGGGAACACCGGGGAGCTGTTTTTT. Its protein product is CASSLLRQGNTGELFF.

The gene calls are TRBV25-1 and TRBJ2-7; 10 bases map to TRBD1. J gave up 5 bases and V 5 bases, and 3 bases lay outside the gene matches. Per the germline V gene, CDR1 is MGHDK and CDR2 is SYGVNS. The CDR3 consists of 13 residues. The CDR3 sequence: CASSRTGGNEQYF. CDR3 in DNA: TGTGCCAGCAGTAGGACAGGGGGAAACGAGCAGTACTTC.

This clonotype showed up just a few times. The V and J genes are TRBV7-9 and TRBJ1-4, with D possibly being TRBD1 (5 bases). V was pared by 5 bases and J by 11 bases, with 18 bases between. Germline CDR1 SEHNR, CDR2 FQNEAQ (reference sequence). CDR3 length equals 14 residues. CDR3 sequence (DNA): TGTGCCAGCAGCCTCGACCCAGGAGGGGAGAAACTGTTTTTT. Translating gives CASSLDPGGEKLFF.

The rearrangement uses TRBV13 and TRBJ1-2, with a tentative D call TRBD1 (6 bases). Trimming stripped 5 bases from V and 8 bases from J, with 15 bases between. This CDR3 comprises 13 residues. Germline V CDR1 and CDR2: PRHDT, FYEKMQ (reference sequence). CDR3 sequence reads: CASSPGGGRGYTF. In DNA form, the CDR3 reads TGTGCCAGCAGCCCCGGGGGCGGCAGGGGCTACACCTTC. Drawing the rest from reference TRBV13 and TRBJ1-2, the complete variable domain is AAGVIQSPRHLIKEKRETATLKCYPIPRHDTVYWYQQGPGQDPQFLISFYEKMQSDKGSIPDRFSAQQFSDYHSELNMSSLELGDSALYFCASSPGGGRGYTFGSGTRLTVV.

Only a few counts were recorded for this clonotype. The chain links TRBV5-1 to TRBJ2-7; 8 nucleotides match TRBD2. Germline CDR1 reads SGHRS; CDR2 reads YFSETQ. The CDR3 loop spans 15 amino acids. V was pared by 0 bases and J by 5 bases, with 7 bases of the junction left unmatched. The CDR3 region has the DNA TGCGCCAGCAGCTTGGAGCGGGGGCCCAGGAACGAGCAGTACTTC. This codes for CASSLERGPRNEQYF.

This rearrangement joins TRBV5-1 to TRBJ1-1; D is unresolved. CDR3 size: 13 residues. The germline V and J ends were trimmed by 4 bases and 4 bases, with 11 bases remaining between them. CDR1 is SGHRS and CDR2 is YFSETQ in the germline V gene. The CDR3: CASSLRRGTEAFF. As DNA, the CDR3 is TGCGCCAGCAGCCTACGTCGGGGCACTGAAGCTTTCTTT.

A few counts support this clonotype. This sequence joins TRBV7-8 and TRBJ1-5; 12 nucleotides agree with TRBD1. V lost 1 base, J lost 1 base, and 8 bases stayed unmatched. Germline V lookup: CDR1 SGHVS, CDR2 FQNEAQ. This CDR3 contains 19 residues. CDR3 sequence reads: CASSLEGQGALWSNQPQHF. The CDR3 DNA sequence: TGTGCCAGCAGCTTAGAGGGACAGGGGGCCCTGTGGAGCAATCAGCCCCAGCATTTT.

There are a few counts of this clonotype. This chain links TRBV9 with TRBJ1-2; no reliable D call. Germline-derived CDR1 and CDR2 are SGDLS and YYNGEE. V lost 0 bases to trimming and J lost 4 bases, with 4 bases between them. This CDR3 is 12 amino acids long. In DNA form, the CDR3 reads TGTGCCAGCAGCGTAGCAGGCTATGGCTACACCTTC. This encodes CASSVAGYGYTF.

In its sample, this clonotype was seen a few times. V is TRBV7-6 and J is TRBJ2-2, with D possibly called TRBD1 or TRBD2 (6 bases each). Germline lookup yields CDR1 SGHVS and CDR2 FNYEAQ. CDR3 length: 15 residues. The V gene lost 3 bases and the J gene lost 4 bases, with 12 bases spanning the gap. The CDR3 is CASSFRGPGTGELFF. The CDR3 nucleotides read TGTGCCAGCAGCTTTCGGGGGCCGGGCACCGGGGAGCTGTTTTTT.

This clonotype was recorded only once. This chain connects TRBV30 to TRBJ2-7; TRBD2 matches 7 bases. Germline values: CDR1 GTSNPN, CDR2 SVGIG (reference sequence). The CDR3 has 15 residues. J gave up 2 bases and V 2 bases, and 9 bases lay outside the gene matches. The CDR3 is CAWSPFGRETYEQYF. CDR3 bases: TGTGCCTGGAGTCCCTTCGGGCGGGAGACCTACGAGCAGTACTTC.

Remarks on this clonotype: One end of the junction does not line up with germline, which may come from a read error. The chain joins TRBV7-9 to TRBJ2-5, with a weak D call TRBD2 (6 bases). Germline CDR1 and CDR2: SEHNR and FQNEAQ (reference sequence). The CDR3 runs to 11 residues. In nucleotides, the CDR3 is TGTGCCAGCAGCGTAGACTTGACCGGGAGCTTC. It encodes CASSVDLTGSF. The full variable domain, its missing parts supplied by reference TRBV7-9 and TRBJ2-5, is DTGVSQNPRHKITKRGQNVTFRCDPISEHNRLYWYRQTLGQGPEFLTYFQNEAQLEKSRLLSDRFSAERPKGSFSTLEIQRTEQGDSAMYLCASSVDLTGSFGPGTRLLVL.

This clonotype was seen more than once but under ten times. The chain joins TRBV10-3 to TRBJ1-5, with D unclear. The CDR3 sequence is 11 residues long. The V end lost 11 bases, the J end lost 7 bases, and 12 bases lay between the germline ends. In germline, CDR1 is ENHRY, CDR2 SYGVKD. The CDR3 sequence: CASSGHQPQHF. In DNA, the CDR3 is TGTGCCTCCTCGGGTCACCAGCCCCAGCATTTT.

A few counts support this clonotype. V usage is TRBV7-8 and J usage is TRBJ2-3; D might be TRBD2 (5 bases). The CDR3 spans 14 residues. V lost 0 bases to trimming and J lost 6 bases, with 10 bases between them. Germline loops: CDR1 SGHVS, CDR2 FQNEAQ. The CDR3 region has the DNA TGTGCCAGCAGCTTAGCGAGGGCCCGTGATACGCAGTATTTT. Its protein product is CASSLARARDTQYF.

The J gene is TRBJ2-5, the V gene TRBV29-1; 7 bases match TRBD2. Losses at the gene ends were 6 bases for V and 1 base for J; bases not matched to a gene: 8. This CDR3 region has 14 residues. CDR1 is SQVTM, CDR2 ANQGSEA, per germline. Here the CDR3 DNA reads TGCAGCGTCGGATCCGGGACTACCCAAGAGACCCAGTACTTC. It translates to CSVGSGTTQETQYF.

The chain employs TRBV5-6 and TRBJ1-5; a possible D gene is TRBD1 (6 bases). Trimming removed 4 bases from V and 5 bases from J, with 16 bases in between. In germline, CDR1 is SGHDT, CDR2 YYEEEE. The CDR3 has 15 residues. CDR3 residues: CASSPLTGNHQPQHF. CDR3 coding DNA: TGTGCCAGCAGCCCGTTAACAGGGAACCATCAGCCCCAGCATTTT. Using reference TRBV5-6 and TRBJ1-5 for the parts outside the CDR3, the full variable domain is DAGVTQSPTHLIKTRGQQVTLRCSPKSGHDTVSWYQQALGQGPQFIFQYYEEEERQRGNFPDRFSGHQFPNYSSELNVNALLLGDSALYLCASSPLTGNHQPQHFGDGTRLSIL.